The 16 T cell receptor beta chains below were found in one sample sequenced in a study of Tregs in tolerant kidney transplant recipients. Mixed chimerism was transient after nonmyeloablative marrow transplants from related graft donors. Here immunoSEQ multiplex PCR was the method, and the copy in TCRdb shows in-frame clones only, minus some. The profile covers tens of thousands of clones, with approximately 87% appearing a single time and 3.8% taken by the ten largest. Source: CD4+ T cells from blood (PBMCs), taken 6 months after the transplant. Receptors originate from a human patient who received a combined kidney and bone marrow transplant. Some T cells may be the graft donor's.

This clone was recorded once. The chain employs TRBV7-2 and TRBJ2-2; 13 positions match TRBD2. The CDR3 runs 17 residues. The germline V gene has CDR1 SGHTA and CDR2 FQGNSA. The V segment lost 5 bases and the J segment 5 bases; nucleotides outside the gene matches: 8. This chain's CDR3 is CASSLTSGRAGTGELFF. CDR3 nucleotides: TGTGCCAGCAGCCTCACTAGCGGGAGGGCTGGAACCGGGGAGCTGTTTTTT.

The CDR3 region has the DNA TGTGCCAGCAGCCGGGGGGTGGGAGAGACCCAGTACTTC. It codes for CASSRGVGETQYF. This chain joins TRBV7-3 and TRBJ2-5, with 7 positions matching TRBD2. The CDR3 is 13 amino acids. Germline values: CDR1 SGHTA, CDR2 FQGTGA. The V segment lost 5 bases and the J segment 4 bases; nucleotides outside the gene matches: 4.

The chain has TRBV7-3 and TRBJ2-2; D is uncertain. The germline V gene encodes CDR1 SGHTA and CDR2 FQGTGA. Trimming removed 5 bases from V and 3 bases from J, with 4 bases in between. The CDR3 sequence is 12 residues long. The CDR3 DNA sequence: TGTGCCAGCAGCCAATACACCGGGGAGCTGTTTTTT. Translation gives CASSQYTGELFF. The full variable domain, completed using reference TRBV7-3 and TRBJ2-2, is GAGVSQTPSNKVTEKGKYVELRCDPISGHTALYWYRQSLGQGPEFLIYFQGTGAADDSGLPNDRFFAVRPEGSVSTLKIQRTERGDSAVYLCASSQYTGELFFGEGSRLTVL.

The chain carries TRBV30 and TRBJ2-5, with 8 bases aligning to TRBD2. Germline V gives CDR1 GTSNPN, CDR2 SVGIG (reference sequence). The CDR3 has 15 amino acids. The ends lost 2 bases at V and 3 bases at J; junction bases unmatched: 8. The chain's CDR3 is CAWSIGGGTKETQYF. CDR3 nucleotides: TGTGCCTGGAGTATCGGGGGGGGCACCAAAGAGACCCAGTACTTC.

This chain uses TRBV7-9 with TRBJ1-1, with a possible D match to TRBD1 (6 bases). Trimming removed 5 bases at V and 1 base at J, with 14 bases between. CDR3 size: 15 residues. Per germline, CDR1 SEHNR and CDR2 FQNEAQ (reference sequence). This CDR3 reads CASSTRGHPNTEAFF. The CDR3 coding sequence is TGTGCCAGCAGCACTCGGGGACATCCGAACACTGAAGCTTTCTTT. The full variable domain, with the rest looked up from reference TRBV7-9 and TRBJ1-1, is DTGVSQNPRHKITKRGQNVTFRCDPISEHNRLYWYRQTLGQGPEFLTYFQNEAQLEKSRLLSDRFSAERPKGSFSTLEIQRTEQGDSAMYLCASSTRGHPNTEAFFGQGTRLTVV.

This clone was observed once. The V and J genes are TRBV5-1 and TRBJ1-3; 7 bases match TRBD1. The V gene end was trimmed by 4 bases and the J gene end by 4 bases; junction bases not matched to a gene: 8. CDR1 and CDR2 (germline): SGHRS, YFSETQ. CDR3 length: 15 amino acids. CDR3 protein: CASSKTGEGGNTIYF. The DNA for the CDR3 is TGCGCCAGCAGCAAAACAGGGGAAGGCGGAAACACCATATATTTT.

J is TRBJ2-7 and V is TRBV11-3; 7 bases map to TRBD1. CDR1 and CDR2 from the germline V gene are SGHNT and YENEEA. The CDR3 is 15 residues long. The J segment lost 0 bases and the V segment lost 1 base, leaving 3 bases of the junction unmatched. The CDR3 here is CASSLAGGISYEQYF. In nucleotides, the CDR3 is TGTGCCAGCAGCTTAGCAGGGGGTATCTCCTACGAGCAGTACTTC.

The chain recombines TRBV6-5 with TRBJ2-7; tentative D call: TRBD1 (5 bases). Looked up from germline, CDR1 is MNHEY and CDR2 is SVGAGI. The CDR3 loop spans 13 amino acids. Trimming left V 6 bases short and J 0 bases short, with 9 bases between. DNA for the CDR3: TGTGCCAGCAGCAGGGTACCCTCCTACGAGCAGTACTTC. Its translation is CASSRVPSYEQYF.

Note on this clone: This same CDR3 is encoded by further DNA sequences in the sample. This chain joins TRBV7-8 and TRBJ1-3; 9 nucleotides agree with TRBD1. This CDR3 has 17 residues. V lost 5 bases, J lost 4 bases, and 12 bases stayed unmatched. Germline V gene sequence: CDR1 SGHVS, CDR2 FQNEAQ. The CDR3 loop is CASSVASGQGTGNTIYF. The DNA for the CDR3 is TGTGCCAGCAGCGTTGCCTCGGGACAGGGAACAGGAAACACCATATATTTT.

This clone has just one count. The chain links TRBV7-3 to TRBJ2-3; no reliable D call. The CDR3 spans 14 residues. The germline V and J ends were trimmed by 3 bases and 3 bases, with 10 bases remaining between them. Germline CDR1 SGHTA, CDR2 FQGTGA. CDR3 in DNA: TGTGCCAGCAGCTTTTTTGCTAGTACAGATACGCAGTATTTT. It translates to CASSFFASTDTQYF.

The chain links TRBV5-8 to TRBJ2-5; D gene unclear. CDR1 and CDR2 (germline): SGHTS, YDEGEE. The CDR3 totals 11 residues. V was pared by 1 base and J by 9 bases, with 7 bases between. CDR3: CASSLIHAQYF. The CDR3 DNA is TGTGCCAGCAGCTTGATCCATGCCCAGTACTTC. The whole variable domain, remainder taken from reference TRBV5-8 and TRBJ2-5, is EAGVTQSPTHLIKTRGQQATLRCSPISGHTSVYWYQQALGLGLQFLLWYDEGEERNRGNFPPRFSGRQFPNYSSELNVNALELEDSALYLCASSLIHAQYFGPGTRLLVL.

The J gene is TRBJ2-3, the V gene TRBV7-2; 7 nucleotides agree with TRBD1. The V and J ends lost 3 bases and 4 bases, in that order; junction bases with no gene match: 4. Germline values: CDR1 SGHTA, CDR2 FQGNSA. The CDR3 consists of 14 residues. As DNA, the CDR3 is TGTGCCAGCAGCTTCGGACAGGCCGCAGATACGCAGTATTTT. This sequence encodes CASSFGQAADTQYF.

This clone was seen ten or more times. The CDR3 bases are TGTGCCAGCAGCCTGTGGACAGGGGAGGGCGAGCAGTACTTC. Protein product: CASSLWTGEGEQYF. The gene calls are TRBV11-1 and TRBJ2-7; 9 bases fit TRBD1. There are 14 residues in the CDR3. After removal of 5 bases from V and 6 bases from J, the junction contained 8 bases not matched to a gene. Germline V CDR1 and CDR2: SGHAT, FQDESV (reference sequence).

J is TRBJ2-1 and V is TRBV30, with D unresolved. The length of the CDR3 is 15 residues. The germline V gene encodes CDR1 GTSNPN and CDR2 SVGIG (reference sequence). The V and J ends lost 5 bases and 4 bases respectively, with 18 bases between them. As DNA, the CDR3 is TGTGCCTGGGATAAAGAGAGGAATACTTACAATGAGCAGTTCTTC. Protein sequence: CAWDKERNTYNEQFF.

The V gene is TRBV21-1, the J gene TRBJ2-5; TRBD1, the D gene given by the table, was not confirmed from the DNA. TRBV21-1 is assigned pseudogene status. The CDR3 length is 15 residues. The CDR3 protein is CASSPPTGFVGTQYF. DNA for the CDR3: TGTGCCAGCAGCCCCCCGACAGGATTCGTGGGGACCCAGTACTTC.

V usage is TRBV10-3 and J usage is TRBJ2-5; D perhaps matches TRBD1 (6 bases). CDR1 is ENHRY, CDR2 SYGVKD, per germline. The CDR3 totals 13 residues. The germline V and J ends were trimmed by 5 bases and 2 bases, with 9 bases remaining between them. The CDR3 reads CAISNRVQETQYF. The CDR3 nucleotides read TGTGCCATCAGTAACAGGGTACAAGAGACCCAGTACTTC.